This entry lists 20 T cell receptor beta chains sequenced from one sample in a study of human T cells and chemical hapten exposure. Time point defined: patch test 2, 6 weeks after DPC sensitization. The treatment denotes: therapeutic diphenylcyclopropenone sensitization with weekly scalp DPC. TCRdb re-called the RACE reads through MiXCR, storing one row per CDR3 protein. The sample lists over 130,000 distinct CDR3 sequences, about 10% seen once, with 1.3% to 1.5% in the top ten. The source was whole blood, collected in connection with sensitization to the hapten diphenylcyclopropenone (DPC). The source is a woman aged 50 to 65 with alopecia areata. Some clones in this sample may be carry-over from other donors' samples.

This clonotype was seen at least ten times. CDR3: CASSSRTEKNTEAFF. CDR3 DNA: TGTGCCAGCTCATCCCGGACGGAAAAGAACACTGAAGCTTTCTTT. The rearrangement links TRBV18 to TRBJ1-1; D not resolved. This CDR3 spans 15 amino acids. V was shortened by 5 bases and J by 1 base, with 14 bases between the two germline ends. From germline, CDR1 is KGHSH and CDR2 LQKENI.

Ten or more counts support this clonotype. J is TRBJ1-1 and V is TRBV18, with D unresolved. Germline CDR1 KGHSH, CDR2 LQKENI. This CDR3 spans 15 amino acids. Trimming removed 1 base at V and 1 base at J, with 10 bases between. The CDR3 DNA follows: TGTGCCAGCTCACCACTAAGTACGGGGAACACTGAAGCTTTCTTT. This sequence encodes CASSPLSTGNTEAFF.

This clonotype was seen ten or more times. CDR3 sequence reads: CASSFGGRSNYGYTF. CDR3 in DNA: TGTGCCAGCAGTTTCGGTGGTCGCAGTAACTATGGCTACACCTTC. V is TRBV28 and J is TRBJ1-2; D is unresolved. Trimming pared 3 bases from V and 1 base from J, leaving 12 bases between. The germline CDR1 and CDR2 sequences are MDHEN and SYDVKM. CDR3 length: 15 residues.

This clonotype occurred a few times. The chain employs TRBV27 and TRBJ1-5; D is perhaps TRBD1 (5 bases). Germline CDR1 and CDR2: MNHEY and SMNVEV (reference sequence). The CDR3 is 14 amino acids. The V end lost 2 bases, the J end lost 3 bases, and 8 bases lay between the germline ends. The CDR3 DNA reads as TGTGCCAGCAGTTTAGCAGGGAACAATCAGCCCCAGCATTTT. This codes for CASSLAGNNQPQHF.

In this sample, this clonotype turned up a few times. The V call is TRBV6-5, the J call TRBJ1-6, with D uncertain. The germline V gene encodes CDR1 MNHEY and CDR2 SVGAGI. The CDR3 totals 16 residues. Deletions cut 10 bases from V and 0 bases from J, with 16 bases between. CDR3 sequence reads: CATSREGSSYNSPLHF. Written as DNA, the CDR3 is TGTGCCACCTCCCGGGAGGGTAGCTCCTATAATTCACCCCTCCACTTT.

This clonotype was counted ten times or more. The chain combines TRBV2 with TRBJ2-7; tentative D call: TRBD2 (7 bases). The germline gives CDR1 SNHLY, CDR2 FYNNEI. Trimming took 3 bases from V and 3 from J, leaving 12 bases between them. The CDR3 is 14 amino acids. The CDR3 reads CASSETGGGYEQYF. The CDR3 nucleotides are TGTGCCAGCAGTGAGACGGGGGGCGGCTACGAGCAGTACTTC.

This clonotype was counted only a few times. This CDR3 reads CATSGHHSGANVLTF. CDR3 bases: TGTGCCACCAGCGGGCACCACTCTGGGGCCAACGTCCTGACTTTC. V gene TRBV15 combines with J gene TRBJ2-6; no reliable D call. Germline V gene lookup returns CDR1 LNHNV and CDR2 YYDKDF (reference sequence). The length of the CDR3 is 15 residues. The ends were cut back, 5 bases at V and 0 bases at J, with 8 bases in the middle.

This clonotype was counted ten times or more. CDR3 nucleotides: TGCAGCGCACGGACTAGCGGAGGTACAGATACGCAGTATTTT. Translated: CSARTSGGTDTQYF. The chain is built from TRBV29-1 and TRBJ2-3; 10 bases map to TRBD2. The CDR3 covers 14 residues. CDR1 and CDR2 (germline): SQVTM, ANQGSEA. V was clipped by 7 bases and J by 3 bases; unmatched bases: 7.

The chain has TRBV19 and TRBJ1-5; 8 nucleotides agree with TRBD1. CDR1 and CDR2 from the germline V gene are LNHDA and SQIVND (reference sequence). There are 15 residues in the CDR3. CDR3 nucleotides: TGTGCGACCGACACAGGGGGAACGAGCAATCAGCCCCAGCATTTT. It yields the protein CATDTGGTSNQPQHF.

The J gene is TRBJ1-5, the V gene TRBV12-3 or TRBV12-4; D not resolved. CDR3 length: 12 residues. Trimming removed 2 bases at V and 6 bases at J, with 5 bases between. The CDR3 DNA is TGTGCCAGCAGTTTAAAGGGTCAGCCCCAGCATTTT. It translates to CASSLKGQPQHF.

This clonotype was counted many times. CDR3 in amino acids: CASAGTTPYEQYF. As DNA, the CDR3 is TGTGCCAGTGCCGGGACAACGCCCTACGAGCAGTACTTC. The J gene is TRBJ2-7, the V gene TRBV28, with D maybe TRBD1 (6 bases). The CDR3 is 13 residues long. V was cut by 9 bases and J by 2 bases, with 14 bases left in between. CDR1 MDHEN and CDR2 SYDVKM come from the germline V gene.

The chain employs TRBV20-1 and TRBJ2-1; 10 positions match TRBD2. V shed 0 bases and J 0 bases; nucleotides not matched to a gene: 2. In germline, CDR1 is DFQATT, CDR2 SNEGSKA (reference sequence). The CDR3 has 16 amino acids. The CDR3 is CSARDWTSGSYNEQFF. For the CDR3, the DNA is TGCAGTGCTAGAGATTGGACTAGCGGCTCCTACAATGAGCAGTTCTTC.

This clonotype was picked up many times. This chain connects TRBV19 to TRBJ2-7, with TRBD1 identical over 7 bases. CDR3 length equals 13 residues. Germline loops: CDR1 LNHDA, CDR2 SQIVND (reference sequence). V trimming: 7 bases; J trimming: 5 bases; junction bases outside the gene matches: 8. The CDR3 spells CASNNAGGHEQYF. Here the CDR3 DNA reads TGTGCCAGTAATAATGCAGGGGGACACGAGCAGTACTTC.

CDR3 amino acids: CSAVGTGTSTDTQYF. The CDR3 nucleotides read TGCAGTGCTGTCGGCACTGGGACTAGCACAGATACGCAGTATTTT. The chain carries TRBV20-1 and TRBJ2-3, with TRBD2 as a possible D gene (6 bases). CDR3 length: 15 amino acids. Germline V CDR1 and CDR2: DFQATT, SNEGSKA (reference sequence). The V end lost 5 bases, the J end lost 0 bases, and 15 bases lay between the germline ends.

The rearrangement joins TRBV25-1 to TRBJ2-7; 8 bases agree with TRBD1. Germline CDR1 reads MGHDK; CDR2 reads SYGVNS. This CDR3 has 16 residues. V shed 4 bases and J 0 bases; nucleotides not matched to a gene: 8. The CDR3 region has the DNA TGTGCCAGCAGTGGGACAGGGAGGCGTTTCTCCTACGAGCAGTACTTC. This sequence encodes CASSGTGRRFSYEQYF.

V is TRBV6-2 or TRBV6-3 and J is TRBJ1-2, with 7 bases aligning to TRBD1. The germline gives CDR1 MNHEY, CDR2 SVGEGT. V dropped 2 bases and J dropped 7; count of bases not matched to a gene: 4. The CDR3 has 13 amino acids. The CDR3 protein is CASSYTTGFGYTF. The CDR3 DNA sequence: TGTGCCAGCAGTTACACGACAGGGTTTGGCTACACCTTC.

This clonotype was counted a few times. V and J are TRBV27 and TRBJ1-1; no clear D gene. The germline CDR1 and CDR2 sequences are MNHEY and SMNVEV (reference sequence). The length of the CDR3 is 13 residues. V was cut by 3 bases and J by 3 bases, with 8 bases left in between. The CDR3 DNA reads TGTGCCAGCAGTTTTTGGTCGGACACTGAAGCTTTCTTT. Amino acid sequence: CASSFWSDTEAFF.

This chain joins TRBV3-1 and TRBJ2-5, with 10 bases aligning to TRBD2. The germline V gene has CDR1 LGHDT and CDR2 YNNKEL (reference sequence). The CDR3 is made up of 14 amino acids. V lost 4 bases and J lost 5; bases outside the gene matches: 4. The CDR3 reads CASSPSGSDETQYF. The CDR3 bases are TGTGCCAGCAGCCCTAGCGGGAGTGACGAGACCCAGTACTTC.

In this sample, this clonotype turned up a few times. The chain carries TRBV19 and TRBJ2-7; 8 bases fit TRBD1. V was clipped by 5 bases and J by 0 bases; unmatched bases: 6. Germline CDR1 is LNHDA and CDR2 is SQIVND (reference sequence). CDR3 length: 15 amino acids. Written as DNA, the CDR3 is TGTGCCAGTAGTCCCTCCGGACAGGGCTCCTACGAGCAGTACTTC. As protein: CASSPSGQGSYEQYF.

The gene calls are TRBV30 and TRBJ1-1; D uncertain. Deletions cut 3 bases from V and 1 base from J, with 9 bases between. Germline-derived CDR1 and CDR2 are GTSNPN and SVGIG (reference sequence). This CDR3 contains 13 residues. The DNA of the CDR3 is TGTGCCTGGAGGCCGACCAGGAACACTGAAGCTTTCTTT. It translates to CAWRPTRNTEAFF.